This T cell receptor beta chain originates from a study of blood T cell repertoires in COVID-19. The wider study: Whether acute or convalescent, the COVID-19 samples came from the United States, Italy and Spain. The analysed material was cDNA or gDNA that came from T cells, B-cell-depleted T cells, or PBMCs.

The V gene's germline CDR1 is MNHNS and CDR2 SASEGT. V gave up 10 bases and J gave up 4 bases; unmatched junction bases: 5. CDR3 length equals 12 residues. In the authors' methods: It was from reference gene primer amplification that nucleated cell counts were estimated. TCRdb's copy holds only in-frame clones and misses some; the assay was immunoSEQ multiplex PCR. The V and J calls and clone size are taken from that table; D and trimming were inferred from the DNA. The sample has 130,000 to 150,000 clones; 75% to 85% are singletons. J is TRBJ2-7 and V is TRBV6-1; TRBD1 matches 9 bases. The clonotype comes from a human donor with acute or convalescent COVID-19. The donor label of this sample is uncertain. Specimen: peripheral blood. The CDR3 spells CATGQGPYEQYV. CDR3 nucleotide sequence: TGTGCCACGGGACAGGGACCTTACGAGCAGTACGTC.